This T cell receptor beta chain was sequenced in a study of shared clonotypes between healthy human individuals. Across the whole study: For every donor, three CD4 naive, three CD4 memory, two CD8 naive and one CD8 memory plates were used.

The germline V and J ends were trimmed by 0 bases and 6 bases, with 8 bases remaining between them. The CDR3 totals 13 residues. Germline loops: CDR1 SGHNT, CDR2 YYREEE (reference sequence). It was CD45RO-negative cells, positively selected for CCR7, that made up naive CD8 cells, with terminally differentiated effector memory CD45RA+ cells excluded. Over several immunoSEQ plates, each subset's genomic DNA was distributed in even portions. Sequenced by immunoSEQ multiplex PCR; TCRdb stores in-frame clones only, minus some. This sample has about 680,000 clones; approximately 90% occur once, and the top ten carry 24%. This clone was seen just once.

Material for sequencing was naive CD8+ T cells sorted from blood. The chain joins TRBV5-4 to TRBJ2-3; D remains unclear. This receptor was identified in a man aged 25 to 40 in good health. CDR3 bases: TGTGCCAGCAGCTTGGGTGCCACGGATACGCAGTATTTT. This sequence encodes CASSLGATDTQYF.